This T cell receptor beta chain was obtained from a study of blood T cell repertoires in COVID-19. Study information: Samples taken during acute and convalescent COVID-19 were collected in the United States, Italy and Spain.

CDR1 is MNHNS, CDR2 SASEGT, per germline. CDR3 length: 12 residues. V lost 3 bases and J 7 bases, leaving 6 bases between the germline ends. Sequencing used immunoSEQ multiplex PCR; TCRdb keeps in-frame clones, though not all of them. Of around 270,000 clones in the sample, 80% to 90% were seen once. This clonotype originated in a man younger than 40 with acute or convalescent COVID-19. Sequencing used peripheral blood. The chain recombines TRBV6-1 with TRBJ1-4; D is unclear. The CDR3 here is CASSDLGEKLFF. In DNA form, the CDR3 reads TGTGCCAGCAGTGATCTAGGTGAAAAACTGTTTTTT.